What follows is one T cell receptor (beta chain) and its context. As yet, its antigen is unknown. Using immunoSEQ multiplex PCR, the repertoire was profiled, and TCRdb retains in-frame clones only, with some absent. The sample gives 60,000 to 85,000 clones, around 83% of which show up once; approximately 6.8% is in the top ten. The data derive from a study of OX40 agonist ivuxolimab in advanced cancers. V was clipped by 2 bases and J by 8 bases; unmatched bases: 6. The CDR3 has 14 residues. Looked up from germline, CDR1 is SGHDT and CDR2 is YYEEEE. General study points: Undetermined was the antigen specificity of the expanded peripheral T cells. CD8+ T cells averaged more expanded clones than CD4+.

V is TRBV5-6 and J is TRBJ1-2; 10 nucleotides line up with TRBD1. This TCR was sampled from an adult with an advanced solid tumor such as melanoma, head and neck, liver or kidney cancer. Source: CD4+ or CD8+ T cells sorted from blood, taken in a trial of the OX40 agonist ivuxolimab. The CDR3 region is CASSFGDRGAGYTF. The CDR3 DNA reads TGTGCCAGCAGCTTTGGGGACAGGGGCGCGGGCTACACCTTC. The entire variable domain, with the rest obtained from reference TRBV5-6 and TRBJ1-2, is as follows: DAGVTQSPTHLIKTRGQQVTLRCSPKSGHDTVSWYQQALGQGPQFIFQYYEEEERQRGNFPDRFSGHQFPNYSSELNVNALLLGDSALYLCASSFGDRGAGYTFGSGTRLTVV.